The present T cell receptor beta chain was sequenced within a study of CD8+CD57+ T cells in acquired aplastic anemia. Study summary: Mean yield of DNA from sorted CD4+ and CD8+ cells was 3 to 3.5 ug. Findings of the study overall: Patients and controls were found to share twenty-nine CD8+ CDR3 sequences.

This clonotype was recorded a few times. Its specificity is unknown. The CDR3 spans 14 residues. V was clipped by 6 bases and J by 5 bases, with 19 bases between them. Germline CDR1 reads SQVTM; CDR2 reads ANQGSEA. TCR beta VDJ and CDR3 were profiled, and genomic DNA was the template. Each CDR3 protein is one row after TCRdb ran MiXCR on the reads. The table has 89,000 or so distinct CDR3 sequences, about 67% seen once; the top ten hold approximately 65%. Patients chosen for sequencing had CD8+CD57+ cells that had expanded, as shown by flow cytometry. A severe acquired aplastic anemia diagnosis applied to all patients. The study sampled blood from patients who had received no therapy.

This clonotype originated in a human donor with aplastic anemia. The chain joins TRBV29-1 to TRBJ2-5; D could derive from TRBD1 or TRBD2 (5 bases each). Sequences were obtained from sorted CD4+, CD8+, or CD8+CD57+ T cells (not recorded which) from PBMCs. Here the CDR3 reads CSVDSWDQRETQYF. CDR3 DNA sequence: TGCAGCGTGGACTCCTGGGACCAGAGGGAGACCCAGTACTTC. Full variable domain (outside the CDR3, taken from reference TRBV29-1 and TRBJ2-5): SAVISQKPSRDICQRGTSLTIQCQVDSQVTMMFWYRQQPGQSLTLIATANQGSEATYESGFVIDKFPISRPNLTFSTLTVSNMSPEDSSIYLCSVDSWDQRETQYFGPGTRLLVL.